This T cell receptor beta chain appears in the sequencing data of a study of blood T cell repertoires in COVID-19. The CDR3 is 13 amino acids. Germline V gene sequence: CDR1 LNHDA, CDR2 SQIVND (reference sequence). In regard to this clone: The junction departs from germline at one end; a sequencing error may be responsible.

In the source study's methods: Amplification with reference gene primers provided the estimates of nucleated cell counts. TCRdb's copy holds only in-frame clones and misses some; the assay was immunoSEQ multiplex PCR. Clone size and the V and J calls come from that table; the DNA yielded D and trimming. The sample contains about 300,000 clones, roughly 89% of which appear only once. The receptor was derived from a woman under 40 with COVID-19, enrolled during active disease. This sequence joins TRBV19 and TRBJ1-2, with D maybe TRBD1 (6 bases). The sequenced sample was peripheral blood. CDR3 coding DNA: TGTGCCAGTAGTCTAGACAGGAATTATGGCTACACCTTC. It translates to CASSLDRNYGYTF.